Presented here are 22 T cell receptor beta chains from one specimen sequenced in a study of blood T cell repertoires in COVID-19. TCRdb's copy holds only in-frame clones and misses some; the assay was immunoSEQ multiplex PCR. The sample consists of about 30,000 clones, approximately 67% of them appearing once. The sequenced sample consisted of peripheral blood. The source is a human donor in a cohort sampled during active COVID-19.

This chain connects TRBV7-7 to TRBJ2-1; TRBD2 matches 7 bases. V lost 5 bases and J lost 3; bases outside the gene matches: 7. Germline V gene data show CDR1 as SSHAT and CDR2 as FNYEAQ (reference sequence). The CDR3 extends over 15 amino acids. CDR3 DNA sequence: TGTGCCAGCAGCCCCCTGGCGGGAGTCTACAATGAGCAGTTCTTC. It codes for CASSPLAGVYNEQFF.

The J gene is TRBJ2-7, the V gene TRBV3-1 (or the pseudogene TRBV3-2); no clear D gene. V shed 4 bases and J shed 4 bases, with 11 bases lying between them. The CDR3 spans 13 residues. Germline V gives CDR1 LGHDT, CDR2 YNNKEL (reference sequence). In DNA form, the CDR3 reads TGTGCCAGCAGCCTGCGAGGAAGATACGAGCAGTACTTC. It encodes CASSLRGRYEQYF.

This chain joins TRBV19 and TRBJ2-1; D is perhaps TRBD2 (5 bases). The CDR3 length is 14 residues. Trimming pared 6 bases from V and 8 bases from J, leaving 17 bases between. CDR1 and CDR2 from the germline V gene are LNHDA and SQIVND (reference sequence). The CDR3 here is CASSAPKWGDEQFF. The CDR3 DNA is TGTGCCAGTAGCGCCCCAAAGTGGGGAGATGAGCAGTTCTTC. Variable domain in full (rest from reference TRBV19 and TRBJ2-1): DGGITQSPKYLFRKEGQNVTLSCEQNLNHDAMYWYRQDPGQGLRLIYYSQIVNDFQKGDIAEGYSVSREKKESFPLTVTSAQKNPTAFYLCASSAPKWGDEQFFGPGTRLTVL.

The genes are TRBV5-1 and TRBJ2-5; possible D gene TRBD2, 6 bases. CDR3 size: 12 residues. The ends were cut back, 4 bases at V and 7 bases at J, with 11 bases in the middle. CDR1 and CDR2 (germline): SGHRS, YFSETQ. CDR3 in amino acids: CASSAHGGTQYF. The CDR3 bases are TGCGCCAGCAGCGCACACGGGGGGACCCAGTACTTC. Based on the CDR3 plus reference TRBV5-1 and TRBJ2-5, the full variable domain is KAGVTQTPRYLIKTRGQQVTLSCSPISGHRSVSWYQQTPGQGLQFLFEYFSETQRNKGNFPGRFSGRQFSNSRSEMNVSTLELGDSALYLCASSAHGGTQYFGPGTRLLVL.

The DNA of the CDR3 is TGTGCCACCAGCAGAGGTAGCGCGACTAGCGGGAGGTACAATGAGCAGTTCTTC. As protein: CATSRGSATSGRYNEQFF. This sequence joins TRBV15 and TRBJ2-1, with 13 bases fitting TRBD2. CDR3 length equals 18 residues. The J segment lost 4 bases and the V segment lost 1 base, leaving 7 bases of the junction unmatched. CDR1 is LNHNV and CDR2 is YYDKDF in the germline V gene (reference sequence).

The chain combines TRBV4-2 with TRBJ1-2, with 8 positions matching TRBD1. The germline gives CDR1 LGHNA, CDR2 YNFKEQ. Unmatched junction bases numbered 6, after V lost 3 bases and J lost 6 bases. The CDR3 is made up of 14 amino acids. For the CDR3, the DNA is TGTGCCAGCAGCCAGCCCGGACAGGGCCATGGCTACACCTTC. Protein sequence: CASSQPGQGHGYTF.

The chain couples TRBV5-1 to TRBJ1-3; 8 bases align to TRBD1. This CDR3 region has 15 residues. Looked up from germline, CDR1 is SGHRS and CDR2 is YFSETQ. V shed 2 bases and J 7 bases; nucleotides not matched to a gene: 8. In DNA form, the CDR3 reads TGCGCCAGCAGCTTAGGGACAGGCTCGGCGAACACCATATATTTT. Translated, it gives CASSLGTGSANTIYF.

CDR3 region: CASSFRQGETQYF. In DNA form, the CDR3 reads TGTGCCAGCAGCTTTAGACAGGGAGAGACCCAGTACTTC. This chain joins TRBV7-2 and TRBJ2-5; TRBD1 matches 7 bases. The CDR3 spans 13 residues. CDR1 and CDR2 from the germline V gene are SGHTA and FQGNSA. V shed 3 bases and J 4 bases; nucleotides not matched to a gene: 2.

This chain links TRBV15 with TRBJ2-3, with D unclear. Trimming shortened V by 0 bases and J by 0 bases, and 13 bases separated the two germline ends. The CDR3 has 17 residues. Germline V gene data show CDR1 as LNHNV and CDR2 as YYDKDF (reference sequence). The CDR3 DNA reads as TGTGCCACCAGCAGAGAGTATTCGGCGGTAAGCACAGATACGCAGTATTTT. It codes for CATSREYSAVSTDTQYF.

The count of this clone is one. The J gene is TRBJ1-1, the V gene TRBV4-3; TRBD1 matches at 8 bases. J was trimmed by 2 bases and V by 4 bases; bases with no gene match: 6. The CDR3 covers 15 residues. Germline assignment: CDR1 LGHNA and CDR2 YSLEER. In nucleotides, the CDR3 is TGCGCCAGCAGCCCCGCAGGGGGCTACAACACTGAAGCTTTCTTT. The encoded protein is CASSPAGGYNTEAFF.

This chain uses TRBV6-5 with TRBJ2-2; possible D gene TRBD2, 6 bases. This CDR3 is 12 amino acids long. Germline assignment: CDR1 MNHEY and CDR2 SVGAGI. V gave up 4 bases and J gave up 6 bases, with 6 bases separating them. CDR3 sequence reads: CASSWEAGELFF. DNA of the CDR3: TGTGCCAGCAGTTGGGAGGCCGGGGAGCTGTTTTTT.

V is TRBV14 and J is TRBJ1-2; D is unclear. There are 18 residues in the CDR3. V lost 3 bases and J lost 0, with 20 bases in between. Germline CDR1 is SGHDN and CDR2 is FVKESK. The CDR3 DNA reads TGTGCCAGCAGCCACCAAACCCCGACGTGGAGGACTAACTATGGCTACACCTTC. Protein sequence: CASSHQTPTWRTNYGYTF.

The CDR3 bases are TGTGCCAGCAGCCAAGTGGAGGGCCGCCTCACAGATACGCAGTATTTT. It yields the protein CASSQVEGRLTDTQYF. The chain is built from TRBV14 and TRBJ2-3; tentative D call: TRBD2 (6 bases). Trimming shortened V by 1 base and J by 2 bases, and 13 bases separated the two germline ends. Germline V gene lookup returns CDR1 SGHDN and CDR2 FVKESK. The CDR3 is 16 amino acids.

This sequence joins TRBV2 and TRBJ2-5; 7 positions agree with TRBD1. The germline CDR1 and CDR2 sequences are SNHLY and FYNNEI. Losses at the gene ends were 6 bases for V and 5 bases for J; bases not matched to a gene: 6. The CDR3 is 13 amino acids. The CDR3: CASSRQGWETQYF. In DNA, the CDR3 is TGTGCCAGCAGCAGACAGGGTTGGGAGACCCAGTACTTC.

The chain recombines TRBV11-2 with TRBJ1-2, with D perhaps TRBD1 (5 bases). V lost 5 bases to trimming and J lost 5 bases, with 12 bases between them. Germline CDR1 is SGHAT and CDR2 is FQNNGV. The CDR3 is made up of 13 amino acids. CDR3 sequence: CASSPGGEYGYTF. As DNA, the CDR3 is TGTGCCAGCAGCCCTGGGGGGGAATATGGCTACACCTTC.

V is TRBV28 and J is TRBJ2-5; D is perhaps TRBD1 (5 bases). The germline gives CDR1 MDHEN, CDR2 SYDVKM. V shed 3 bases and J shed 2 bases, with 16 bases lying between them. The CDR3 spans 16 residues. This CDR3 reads CASSFSKGRLQETQYF. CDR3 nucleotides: TGTGCCAGCAGTTTTTCGAAGGGGCGGTTACAAGAGACCCAGTACTTC. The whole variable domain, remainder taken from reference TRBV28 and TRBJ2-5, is DVKVTQSSRYLVKRTGEKVFLECVQDMDHENMFWYRQDPGLGLRLIYFSYDVKMKEKGDIPEGYSVSREKKERFSLILESASTNQTSMYLCASSFSKGRLQETQYFGPGTRLLVL.

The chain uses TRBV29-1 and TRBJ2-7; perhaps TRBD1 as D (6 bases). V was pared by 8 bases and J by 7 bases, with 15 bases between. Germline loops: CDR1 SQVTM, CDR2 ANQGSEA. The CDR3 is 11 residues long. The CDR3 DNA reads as TGCAGCATATATCGTGGACAGGAGCAGTACTTC. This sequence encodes CSIYRGQEQYF.

The CDR3 region is CAIWRTGVYGYTF. For the CDR3, the DNA is TGTGCCATCTGGCGGACAGGGGTCTATGGCTACACCTTC. The rearrangement links TRBV28 to TRBJ1-2; TRBD1 matches at 9 bases. CDR1 is MDHEN and CDR2 is SYDVKM in the germline V gene. The CDR3 runs to 13 residues. V gave up 10 bases and J gave up 4 bases; unmatched junction bases: 7.

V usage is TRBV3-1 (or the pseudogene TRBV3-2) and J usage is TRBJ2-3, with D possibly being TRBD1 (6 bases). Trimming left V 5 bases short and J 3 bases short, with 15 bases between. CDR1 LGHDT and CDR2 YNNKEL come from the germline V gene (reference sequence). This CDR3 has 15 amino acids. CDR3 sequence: CASSDTHRVTDTQYF. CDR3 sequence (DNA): TGTGCCAGCAGCGATACTCACAGGGTTACAGATACGCAGTATTTT.

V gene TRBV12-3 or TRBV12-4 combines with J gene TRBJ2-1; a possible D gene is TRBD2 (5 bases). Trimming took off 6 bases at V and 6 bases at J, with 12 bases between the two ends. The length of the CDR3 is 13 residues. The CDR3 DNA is TGTGCCAGCAGCCCTACTAGTCGCAATGAGCAGTTCTTC. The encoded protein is CASSPTSRNEQFF.

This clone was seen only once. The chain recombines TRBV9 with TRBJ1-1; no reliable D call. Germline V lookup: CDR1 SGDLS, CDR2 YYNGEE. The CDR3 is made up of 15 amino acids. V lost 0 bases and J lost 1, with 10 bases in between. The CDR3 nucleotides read TGTGCCAGCAGCGTAGCTCCCAGATCGAACACTGAAGCTTTCTTT. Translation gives CASSVAPRSNTEAFF.

The DNA of the CDR3 is TGCAGCGTTGAAGGGCAGGGCCAAGAGACCCAGTACTTC. It translates to CSVEGQGQETQYF. This chain links TRBV29-1 with TRBJ2-5; weak D call: TRBD1 (5 bases). Trimming stripped 1 base from V and 1 base from J, with 7 bases between. The CDR3 covers 13 residues. Germline V gene data show CDR1 as SQVTM and CDR2 as ANQGSEA.